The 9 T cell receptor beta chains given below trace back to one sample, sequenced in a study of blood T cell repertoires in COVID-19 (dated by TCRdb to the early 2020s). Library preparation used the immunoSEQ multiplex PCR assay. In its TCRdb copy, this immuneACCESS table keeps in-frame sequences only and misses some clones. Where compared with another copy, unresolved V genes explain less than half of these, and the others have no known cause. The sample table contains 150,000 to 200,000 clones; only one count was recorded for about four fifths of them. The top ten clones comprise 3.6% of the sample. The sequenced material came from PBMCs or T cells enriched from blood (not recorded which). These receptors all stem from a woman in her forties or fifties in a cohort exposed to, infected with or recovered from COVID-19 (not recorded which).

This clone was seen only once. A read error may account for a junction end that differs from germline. The CDR3 spells CASKSGNTEAFF. CDR3 DNA: TGTGCAAGCAAGTCAGGGAACACTGAAGCTTTCTTT. This chain uses TRBV28 with TRBJ1-1; D is undetermined. This CDR3 has 12 residues. Germline values: CDR1 MDHEN, CDR2 SYDVKM.

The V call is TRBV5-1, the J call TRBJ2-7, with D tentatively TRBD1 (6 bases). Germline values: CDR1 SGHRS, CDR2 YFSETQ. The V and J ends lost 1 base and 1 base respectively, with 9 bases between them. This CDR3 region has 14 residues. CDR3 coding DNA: TGCGCCAGCAGCTTGCGGCAGGGGTCCTACGAGCAGTACTTC. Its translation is CASSLRQGSYEQYF. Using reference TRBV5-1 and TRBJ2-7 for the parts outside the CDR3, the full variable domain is KAGVTQTPRYLIKTRGQQVTLSCSPISGHRSVSWYQQTPGQGLQFLFEYFSETQRNKGNFPGRFSGRQFSNSRSEMNVSTLELGDSALYLCASSLRQGSYEQYFGPGTRLTVT.

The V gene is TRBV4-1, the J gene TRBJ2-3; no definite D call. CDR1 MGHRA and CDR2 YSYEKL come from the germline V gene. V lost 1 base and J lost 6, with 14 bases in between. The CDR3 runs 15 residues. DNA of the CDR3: TGCGCCAGCAGCCAAGGCCCACCGGCCGGGGATACGCAGTATTTT. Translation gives CASSQGPPAGDTQYF.

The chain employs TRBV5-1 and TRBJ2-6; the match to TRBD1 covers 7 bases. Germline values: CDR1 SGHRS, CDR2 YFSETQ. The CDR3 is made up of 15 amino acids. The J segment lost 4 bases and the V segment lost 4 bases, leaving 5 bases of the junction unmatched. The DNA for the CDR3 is TGCGCCAGCAGCCTACAGGGGCAGGGGGCCAACGTCCTGACTTTC. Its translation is CASSLQGQGANVLTF.

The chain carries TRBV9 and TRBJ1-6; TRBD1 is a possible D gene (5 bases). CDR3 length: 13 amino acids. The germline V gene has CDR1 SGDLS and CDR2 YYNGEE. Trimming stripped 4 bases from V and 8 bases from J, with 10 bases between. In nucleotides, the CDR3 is TGTGCCAGCAGCCCCCGGGGGGATTCACCCCTCCACTTT. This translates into CASSPRGDSPLHF.

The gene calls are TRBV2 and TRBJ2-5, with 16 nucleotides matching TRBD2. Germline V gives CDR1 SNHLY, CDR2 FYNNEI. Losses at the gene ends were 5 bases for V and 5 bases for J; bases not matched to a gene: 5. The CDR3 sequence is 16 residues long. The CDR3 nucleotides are TGTGCCAGCAGTCAGGGACTAGCGGGGGGGCGGGAGACCCAGTACTTC. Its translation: CASSQGLAGGRETQYF. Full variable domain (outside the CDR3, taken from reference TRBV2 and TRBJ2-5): EPEVTQTPSHQVTQMGQEVILRCVPISNHLYFYWYRQILGQKVEFLVSFYNNEISEKSEIFDDQFSVERPDGSNFTLKIRSTKLEDSAMYFCASSQGLAGGRETQYFGPGTRLLVL.

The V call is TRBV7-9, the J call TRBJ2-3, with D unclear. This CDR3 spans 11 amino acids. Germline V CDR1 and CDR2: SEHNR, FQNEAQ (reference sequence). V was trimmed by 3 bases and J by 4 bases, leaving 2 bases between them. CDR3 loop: CASSFADTQYF. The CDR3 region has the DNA TGTGCCAGCAGCTTCGCAGATACGCAGTATTTT.

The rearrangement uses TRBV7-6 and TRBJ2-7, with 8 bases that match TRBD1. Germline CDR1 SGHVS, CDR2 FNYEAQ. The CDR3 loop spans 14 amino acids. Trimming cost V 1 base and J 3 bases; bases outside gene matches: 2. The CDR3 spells CASSLGTGSYEQYF. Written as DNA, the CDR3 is TGTGCCAGCAGCTTAGGGACAGGGAGCTACGAGCAGTACTTC.

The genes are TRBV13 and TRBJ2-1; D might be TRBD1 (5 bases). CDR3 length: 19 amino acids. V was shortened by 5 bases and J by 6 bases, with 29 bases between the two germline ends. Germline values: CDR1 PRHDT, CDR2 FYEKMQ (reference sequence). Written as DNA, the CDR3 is TGTGCCAGCAGCCCGCCCAGTAGGGCAGGGTCTTTGGGTAGCAATGAGCAGTTCTTC. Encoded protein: CASSPPSRAGSLGSNEQFF.